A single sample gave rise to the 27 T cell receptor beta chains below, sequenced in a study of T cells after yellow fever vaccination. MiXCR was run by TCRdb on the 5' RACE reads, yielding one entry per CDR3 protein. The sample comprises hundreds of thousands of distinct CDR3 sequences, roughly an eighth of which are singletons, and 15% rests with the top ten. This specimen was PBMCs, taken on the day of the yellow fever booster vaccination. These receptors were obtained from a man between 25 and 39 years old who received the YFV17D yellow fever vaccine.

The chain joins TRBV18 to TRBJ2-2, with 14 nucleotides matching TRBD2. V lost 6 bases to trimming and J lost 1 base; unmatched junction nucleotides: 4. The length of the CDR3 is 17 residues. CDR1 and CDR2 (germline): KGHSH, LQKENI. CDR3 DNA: TGTGCCAGCTCTCCGGGACTAGCGGGAGTGAACACCGGGGAGCTGTTTTTT. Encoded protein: CASSPGLAGVNTGELFF.

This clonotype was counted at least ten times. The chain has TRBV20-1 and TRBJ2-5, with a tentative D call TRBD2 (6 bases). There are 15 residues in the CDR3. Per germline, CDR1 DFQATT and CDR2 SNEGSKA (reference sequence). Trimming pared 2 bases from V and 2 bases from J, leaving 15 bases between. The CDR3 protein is CSARRLGGRQETQYF. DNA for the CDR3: TGCAGTGCTAGAAGACTAGGAGGTCGGCAAGAGACCCAGTACTTC.

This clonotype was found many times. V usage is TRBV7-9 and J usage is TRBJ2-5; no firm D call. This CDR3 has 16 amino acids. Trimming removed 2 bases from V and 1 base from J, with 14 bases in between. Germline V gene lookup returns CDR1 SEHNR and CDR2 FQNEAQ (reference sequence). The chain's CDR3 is CASSLMGFTAQETQYF. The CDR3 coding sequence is TGTGCCAGCAGCTTAATGGGCTTCACCGCCCAAGAGACCCAGTACTTC.

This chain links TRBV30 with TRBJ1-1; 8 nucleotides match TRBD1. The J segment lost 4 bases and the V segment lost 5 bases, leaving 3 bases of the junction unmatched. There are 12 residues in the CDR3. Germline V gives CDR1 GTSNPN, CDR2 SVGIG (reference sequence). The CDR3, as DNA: TGTGCCTGGGGACAGGGTGTCACTGAAGCTTTCTTT. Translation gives CAWGQGVTEAFF.

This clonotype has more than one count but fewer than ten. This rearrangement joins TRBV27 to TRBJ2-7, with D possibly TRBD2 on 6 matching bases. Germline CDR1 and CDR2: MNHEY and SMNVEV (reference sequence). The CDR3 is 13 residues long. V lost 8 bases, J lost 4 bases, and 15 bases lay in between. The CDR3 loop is CASGYREKYEQYF. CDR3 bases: TGTGCCAGCGGCTACCGGGAGAAATACGAGCAGTACTTC.

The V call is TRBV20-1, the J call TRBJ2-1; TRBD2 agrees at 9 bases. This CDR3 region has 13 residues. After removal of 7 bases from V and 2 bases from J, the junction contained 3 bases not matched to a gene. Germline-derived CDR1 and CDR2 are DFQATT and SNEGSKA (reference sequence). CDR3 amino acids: CSETSGAYNEQFF. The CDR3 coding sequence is TGCAGTGAGACTAGCGGAGCCTACAATGAGCAGTTCTTC.

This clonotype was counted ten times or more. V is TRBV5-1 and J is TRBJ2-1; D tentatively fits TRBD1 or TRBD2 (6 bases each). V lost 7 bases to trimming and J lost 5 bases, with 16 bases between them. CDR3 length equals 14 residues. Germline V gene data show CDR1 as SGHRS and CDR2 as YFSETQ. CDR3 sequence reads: CASSPGAGNNEQFF. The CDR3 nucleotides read TGCGCCAGCTCGCCGGGGGCCGGAAACAATGAGCAGTTCTTC.

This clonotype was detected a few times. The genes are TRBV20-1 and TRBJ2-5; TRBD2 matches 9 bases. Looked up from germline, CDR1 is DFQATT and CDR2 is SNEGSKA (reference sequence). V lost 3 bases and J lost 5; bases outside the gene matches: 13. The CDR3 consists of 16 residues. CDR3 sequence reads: CSASPLGREGRETQYF. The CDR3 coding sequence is TGCAGTGCTAGCCCCCTGGGGCGGGAGGGCCGTGAGACCCAGTACTTC.

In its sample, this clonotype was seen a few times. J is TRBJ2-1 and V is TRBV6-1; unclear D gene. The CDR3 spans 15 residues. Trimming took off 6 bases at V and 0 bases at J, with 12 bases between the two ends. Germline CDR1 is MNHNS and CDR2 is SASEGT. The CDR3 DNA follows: TGTGCCAGCAGGTCCATAATCTCCTCCTACAATGAGCAGTTCTTC. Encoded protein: CASRSIISSYNEQFF.

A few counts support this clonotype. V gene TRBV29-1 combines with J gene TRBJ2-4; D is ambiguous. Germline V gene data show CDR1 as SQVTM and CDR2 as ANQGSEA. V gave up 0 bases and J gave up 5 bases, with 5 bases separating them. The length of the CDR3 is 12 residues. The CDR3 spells CSVEDAENIQYF. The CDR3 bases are TGCAGCGTTGAAGATGCAGAAAACATTCAGTACTTC.

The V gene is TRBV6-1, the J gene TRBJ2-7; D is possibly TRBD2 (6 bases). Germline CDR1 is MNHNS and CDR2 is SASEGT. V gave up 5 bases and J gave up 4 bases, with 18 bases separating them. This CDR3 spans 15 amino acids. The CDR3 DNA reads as TGTGCCAGCAGTCCCCTCCTGGCCGGGAGATACGAGCAGTACTTC. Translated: CASSPLLAGRYEQYF.

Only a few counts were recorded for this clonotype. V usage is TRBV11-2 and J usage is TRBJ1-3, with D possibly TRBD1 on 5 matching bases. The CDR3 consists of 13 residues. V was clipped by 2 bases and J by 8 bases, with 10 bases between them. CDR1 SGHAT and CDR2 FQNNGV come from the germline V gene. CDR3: CASSLWRDYTIYF. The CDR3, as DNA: TGTGCCAGCAGCTTATGGAGGGACTACACCATATATTTT.

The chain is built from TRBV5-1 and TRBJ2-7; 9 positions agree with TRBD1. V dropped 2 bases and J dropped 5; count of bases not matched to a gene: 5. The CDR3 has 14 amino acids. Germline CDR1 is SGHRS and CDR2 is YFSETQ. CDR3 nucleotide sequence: TGCGCCAGCAGCTTTCCGGGACAGGGTGACGAGCAGTACTTC. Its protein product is CASSFPGQGDEQYF. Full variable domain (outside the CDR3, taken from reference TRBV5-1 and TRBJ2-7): KAGVTQTPRYLIKTRGQQVTLSCSPISGHRSVSWYQQTPGQGLQFLFEYFSETQRNKGNFPGRFSGRQFSNSRSEMNVSTLELGDSALYLCASSFPGQGDEQYFGPGTRLTVT.

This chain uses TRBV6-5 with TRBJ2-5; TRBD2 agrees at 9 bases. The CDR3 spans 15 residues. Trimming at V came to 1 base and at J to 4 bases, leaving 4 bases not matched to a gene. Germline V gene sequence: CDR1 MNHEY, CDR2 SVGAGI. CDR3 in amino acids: CASSYFALAGETQYF. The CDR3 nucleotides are TGTGCCAGCAGTTACTTTGCACTAGCGGGAGAGACCCAGTACTTC.

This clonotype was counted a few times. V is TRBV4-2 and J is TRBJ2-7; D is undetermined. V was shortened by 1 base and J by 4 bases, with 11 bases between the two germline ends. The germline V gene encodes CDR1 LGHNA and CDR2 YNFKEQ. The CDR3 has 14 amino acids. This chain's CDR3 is CASSQGGQVYEQYF. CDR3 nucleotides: TGTGCCAGCAGCCAAGGAGGTCAGGTATACGAGCAGTACTTC.

CDR3 bases: TGTGCCTTCTGTTCCGGGACTAGCGGGCAGAGCCTGTTTTTTGAGCAGTTCTTC. It codes for CAFCSGTSGQSLFFEQFF. The gene calls are TRBV12-3 or TRBV12-4 and TRBJ2-1; 12 bases map to TRBD2. This CDR3 spans 18 amino acids. Trimming cost V 11 bases and J 9 bases; bases outside gene matches: 23.

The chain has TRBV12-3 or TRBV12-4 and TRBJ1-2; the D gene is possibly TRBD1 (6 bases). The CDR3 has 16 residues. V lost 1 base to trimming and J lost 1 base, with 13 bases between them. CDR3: CASSLEFVRGNYGYTF. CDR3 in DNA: TGTGCCAGCAGTTTAGAGTTCGTCAGGGGTAACTATGGCTACACCTTC.

Here the CDR3 reads CASSPVTSGSGNEQFF. In DNA form, the CDR3 reads TGTGCCAGCAGTCCAGTGACTAGCGGGAGTGGCAATGAGCAGTTCTTC. The rearrangement links TRBV12-3 or TRBV12-4 to TRBJ2-1; 12 bases match TRBD2. V was clipped by 5 bases and J by 6 bases; unmatched bases: 8. The CDR3 totals 16 residues.

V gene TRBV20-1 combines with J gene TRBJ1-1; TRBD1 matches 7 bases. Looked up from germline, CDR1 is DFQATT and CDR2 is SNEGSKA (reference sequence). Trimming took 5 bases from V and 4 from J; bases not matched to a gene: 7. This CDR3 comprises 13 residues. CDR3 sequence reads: CSASNRGTTEAFF. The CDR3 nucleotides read TGCAGTGCTTCTAACAGGGGCACCACTGAAGCTTTCTTT.

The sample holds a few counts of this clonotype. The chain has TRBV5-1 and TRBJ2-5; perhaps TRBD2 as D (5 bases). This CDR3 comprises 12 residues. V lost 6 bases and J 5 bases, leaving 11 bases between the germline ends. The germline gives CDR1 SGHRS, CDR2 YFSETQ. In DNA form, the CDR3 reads TGCGCCAGCAACCTAGCTGATGAGACCCAGTACTTC. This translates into CASNLADETQYF. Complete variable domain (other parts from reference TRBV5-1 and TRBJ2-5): KAGVTQTPRYLIKTRGQQVTLSCSPISGHRSVSWYQQTPGQGLQFLFEYFSETQRNKGNFPGRFSGRQFSNSRSEMNVSTLELGDSALYLCASNLADETQYFGPGTRLLVL.

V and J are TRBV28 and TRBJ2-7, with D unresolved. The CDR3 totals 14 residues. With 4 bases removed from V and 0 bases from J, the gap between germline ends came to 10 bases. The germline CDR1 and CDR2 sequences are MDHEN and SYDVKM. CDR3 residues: CASSSRRSSYEQYF. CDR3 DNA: TGTGCCAGCAGTTCCCGACGAAGCTCCTACGAGCAGTACTTC.

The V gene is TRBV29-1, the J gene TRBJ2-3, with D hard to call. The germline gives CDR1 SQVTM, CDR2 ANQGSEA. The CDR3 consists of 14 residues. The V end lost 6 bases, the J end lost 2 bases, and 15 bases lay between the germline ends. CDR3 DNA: TGCAGCGTAGTTAGAACCAAACACACAGATACGCAGTATTTT. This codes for CSVVRTKHTDTQYF.

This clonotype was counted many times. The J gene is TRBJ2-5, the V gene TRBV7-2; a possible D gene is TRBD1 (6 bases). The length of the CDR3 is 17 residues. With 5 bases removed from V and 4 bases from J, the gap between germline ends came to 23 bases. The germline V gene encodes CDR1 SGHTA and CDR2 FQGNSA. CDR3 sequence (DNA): TGTGCCAGCAGCAATCGCCCGGGGACACCCAAGGGAGAGACCCAGTACTTC. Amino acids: CASSNRPGTPKGETQYF.

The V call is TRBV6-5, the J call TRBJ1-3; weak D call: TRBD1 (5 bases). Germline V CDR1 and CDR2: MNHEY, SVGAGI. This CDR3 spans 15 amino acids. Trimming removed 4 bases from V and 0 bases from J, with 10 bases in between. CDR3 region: CASSSAGTSGNTIYF. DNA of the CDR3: TGTGCCAGCAGTTCGGCTGGGACCTCTGGAAACACCATATATTTT.

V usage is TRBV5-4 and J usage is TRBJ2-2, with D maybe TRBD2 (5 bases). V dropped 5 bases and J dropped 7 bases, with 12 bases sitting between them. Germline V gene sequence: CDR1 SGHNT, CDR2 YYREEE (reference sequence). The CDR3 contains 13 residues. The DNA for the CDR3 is TGTGCCAGCAGAACTGTGGCGGGCGGGGAGCTGTTTTTT. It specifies CASRTVAGGELFF.

DNA for the CDR3: TGTGCCAGCAGCTTAGCGGGCAGGGGCCCTTCCGAGCAGTACTTC. Amino acid sequence: CASSLAGRGPSEQYF. The gene calls are TRBV13 and TRBJ2-7; a possible D gene is TRBD1 (6 bases). Germline loops: CDR1 PRHDT, CDR2 FYEKMQ (reference sequence). CDR3 size: 15 residues. V gave up 1 base and J gave up 6 bases, with 16 bases separating them.

As DNA, the CDR3 is TGCAGCGTGGGGACCGGGCATGAGCAGTTCTTC. Translating it yields CSVGTGHEQFF. The chain joins TRBV29-1 to TRBJ2-1; D tentatively fits TRBD1 or TRBD2 (5 bases each). Germline V gene lookup returns CDR1 SQVTM and CDR2 ANQGSEA. V lost 6 bases and J 8 bases, leaving 11 bases between the germline ends. This CDR3 region has 11 residues.